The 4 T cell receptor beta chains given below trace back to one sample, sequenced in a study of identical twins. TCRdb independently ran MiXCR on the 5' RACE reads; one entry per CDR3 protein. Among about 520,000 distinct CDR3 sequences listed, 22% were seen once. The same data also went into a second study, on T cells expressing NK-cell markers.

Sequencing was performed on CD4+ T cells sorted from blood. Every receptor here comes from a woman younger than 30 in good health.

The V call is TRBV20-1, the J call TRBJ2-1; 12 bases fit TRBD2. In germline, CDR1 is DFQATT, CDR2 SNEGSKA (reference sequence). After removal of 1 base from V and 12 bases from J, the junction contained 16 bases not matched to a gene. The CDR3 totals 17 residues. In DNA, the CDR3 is TGCAGTGCTAGAGGTCCTCGACTAGCGGGAGAGTCGGGTGTGCAGTTCTTC. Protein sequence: CSARGPRLAGESGVQFF.

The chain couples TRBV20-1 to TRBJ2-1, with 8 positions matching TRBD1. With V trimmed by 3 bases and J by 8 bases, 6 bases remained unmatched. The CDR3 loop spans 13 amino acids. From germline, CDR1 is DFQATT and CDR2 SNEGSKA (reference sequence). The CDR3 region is CSASRGLRDEQFF. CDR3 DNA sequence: TGCAGTGCTAGCAGGGGGCTTAGGGATGAGCAGTTCTTC.

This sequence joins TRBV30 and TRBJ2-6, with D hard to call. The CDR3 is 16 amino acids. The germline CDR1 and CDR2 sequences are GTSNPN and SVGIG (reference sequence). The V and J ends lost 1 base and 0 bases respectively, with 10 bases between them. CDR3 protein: CAWSGSRSSGANVLTF. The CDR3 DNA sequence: TGTGCCTGGAGTGGGAGCAGGAGCTCTGGGGCCAACGTCCTGACTTTC.

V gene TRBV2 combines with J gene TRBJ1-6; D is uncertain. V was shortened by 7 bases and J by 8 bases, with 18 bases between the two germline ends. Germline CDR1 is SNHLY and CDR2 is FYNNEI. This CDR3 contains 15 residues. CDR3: CASIRLPPGDSPLHF. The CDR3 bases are TGTGCCAGCATACGGCTCCCTCCCGGTGATTCACCCCTCCACTTT.